Each of the 5 T cell receptor beta chains below was sequenced from the same sample in a study of T cells after yellow fever vaccination. From the 5' RACE reads, TCRdb called clonotypes with MiXCR, one entry per CDR3 protein. The data hold 500,000 to 650,000 distinct CDR3 sequences, with roughly 17% observed a single time. Sequencing was performed on PBMCs, taken 5 days after the first yellow fever vaccination. The receptors were sampled from a man aged 18 to 29 who received the YFV17D yellow fever vaccine.

The chain links TRBV11-3 to TRBJ2-3; D is possibly TRBD2 (6 bases). Per germline, CDR1 SGHNT and CDR2 YENEEA. The V end was cut by 5 bases, the J end by 1 base, with 13 bases between. The CDR3 length is 15 residues. In DNA, the CDR3 is TGTGCCAGCAGCGCCGGGGGTTACCGCACAGATACGCAGTATTTT. It specifies CASSAGGYRTDTQYF.

The chain employs TRBV7-2 and TRBJ2-5; a weak D match, TRBD1 (7 bases). This CDR3 region has 14 residues. Germline CDR1 reads SGHTA; CDR2 reads FQGNSA. The ends were cut back, 5 bases at V and 4 bases at J, with 14 bases in the middle. The CDR3 protein is CASSQGGQPETQYF. CDR3 DNA sequence: TGTGCCAGCAGCCAGGGGGGACAGCCAGAGACCCAGTACTTC.

The chain couples TRBV7-2 to TRBJ2-5; TRBD1 might be the D (5 bases). This CDR3 contains 12 residues. Germline-derived CDR1 and CDR2 are SGHTA and FQGNSA. Trimming shortened V by 5 bases and J by 4 bases, and 8 bases separated the two germline ends. CDR3 sequence (DNA): TGTGCCAGCAGCACCAGGGCAGAGACCCAGTACTTC. This sequence encodes CASSTRAETQYF.

A few counts support this clonotype. V is TRBV4-1 and J is TRBJ2-2; perhaps TRBD1 as D (6 bases). CDR1 and CDR2 from the germline V gene are MGHRA and YSYEKL. The V and J ends lost 6 bases and 4 bases respectively, with 15 bases between them. This CDR3 comprises 15 residues. The CDR3 DNA sequence: TGCGCCAGCAGGCAACAGGGAGAAGTCACCGGGGAGCTGTTTTTT. Amino acids: CASRQQGEVTGELFF.

Only a few counts were recorded for this clonotype. The chain uses TRBV7-8 and TRBJ1-2; D gene uncertain. The CDR3 contains 14 residues. In germline, CDR1 is SGHVS, CDR2 FQNEAQ. Deletions cut 6 bases from V and 4 bases from J, with 15 bases between. DNA of the CDR3: TGTGCCAGCAGACCACCCGGGAGTTCCTATGGCTACACCTTC. Its translation is CASRPPGSSYGYTF. Using reference TRBV7-8 and TRBJ1-2 for the parts outside the CDR3, the full variable domain is GAGVSQSPRYKVAKRGQDVALRCDPISGHVSLFWYQQALGQGPEFLTYFQNEAQLDKSGLPSDRFFAERPEGSVSTLKIQRTQQEDSAVYLCASRPPGSSYGYTFGSGTRLTVV.